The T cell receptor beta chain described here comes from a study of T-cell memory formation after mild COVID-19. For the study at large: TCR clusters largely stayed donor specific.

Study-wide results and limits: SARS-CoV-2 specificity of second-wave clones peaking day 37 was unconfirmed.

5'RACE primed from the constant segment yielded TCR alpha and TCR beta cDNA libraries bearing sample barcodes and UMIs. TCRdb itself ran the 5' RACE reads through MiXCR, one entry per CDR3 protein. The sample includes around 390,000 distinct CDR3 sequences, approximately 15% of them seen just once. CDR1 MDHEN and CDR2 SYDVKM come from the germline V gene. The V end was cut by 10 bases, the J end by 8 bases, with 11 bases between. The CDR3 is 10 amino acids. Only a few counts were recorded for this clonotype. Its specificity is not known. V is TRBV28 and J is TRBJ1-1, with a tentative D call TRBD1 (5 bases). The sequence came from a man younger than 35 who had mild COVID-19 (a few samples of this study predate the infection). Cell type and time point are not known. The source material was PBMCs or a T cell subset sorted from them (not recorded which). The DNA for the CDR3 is TGTGCCATCGTGGGGACCGAAGCTTTCTTT. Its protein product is CAIVGTEAFF.